The 13 T cell receptor beta chains given below trace back to one sample, sequenced in a study of T-cell reconstitution after alpha-beta-depleted transplantation in children. Unique molecular identifiers tagged the TCRbeta library. TCRdb independently ran MiXCR on the PCR reads; one entry per CDR3 protein. Of more than 500,000 distinct CDR3 sequences in the sample, over 9.5% were seen once. Sequencing used PBMCs, mostly from graft donor cells, obtained 180 days after TCRalphabeta/CD19-depleted stem cell transplant. These TCRs come from a female patient between 2 and 15 years old who had a stem cell transplant for aplastic anemia, so the T cells may come from the graft donor.

The CDR3 sequence: CATSRDAAGSGYTF. The CDR3 DNA follows: TGTGCCACCAGCAGAGATGCGGCAGGGAGTGGCTACACCTTC. This rearrangement joins TRBV15 to TRBJ1-2; possible D gene TRBD1, 5 bases. Germline V gene lookup returns CDR1 LNHNV and CDR2 YYDKDF (reference sequence). This CDR3 contains 14 residues. V was shortened by 0 bases and J by 7 bases, with 12 bases between the two germline ends.

J is TRBJ1-5 and V is TRBV29-1; D not resolved. Germline V gives CDR1 SQVTM, CDR2 ANQGSEA. V was clipped by 4 bases and J by 0 bases, with 10 bases between them. This CDR3 comprises 14 residues. CDR3 coding DNA: TGCAGCGTTGTTGACGAAAATAGCAATCAGCCCCAGCATTTT. This gives the protein CSVVDENSNQPQHF.

On this clonotype: A much more abundant neighbour one base away suggests this may be a read error. The chain joins TRBV15 to TRBJ2-1; the match to TRBD2 covers 8 bases. The germline gives CDR1 LNHNV, CDR2 YYDKDF (reference sequence). The CDR3 consists of 17 residues. CDR3 protein: CATSRDPAGGSYNEEFF. DNA of the CDR3: TGTGCCACCAGCAGAGACCCTGCGGGAGGCTCCTACAATGAGGAGTTCTTC.

This clonotype was counted between two and nine times. The V and J genes are TRBV7-6 and TRBJ2-2; D remains ambiguous. Germline CDR1 is SGHVS and CDR2 is FNYEAQ. This CDR3 has 12 amino acids. V shed 0 bases and J shed 12 bases, with 8 bases lying between them. CDR3 protein: CASSLAWTQLFF. The CDR3 DNA reads as TGTGCCAGCAGCTTAGCTTGGACCCAGCTGTTTTTT.

The V gene is TRBV20-1, the J gene TRBJ2-6; weak D call: TRBD2 (6 bases). The CDR3 is 21 amino acids. The V end lost 3 bases, the J end lost 0 bases, and 27 bases lay between the germline ends. Germline V gene data show CDR1 as DFQATT and CDR2 as SNEGSKA (reference sequence). In DNA form, the CDR3 reads TGCAGTGCTAGGGGTAGGGGAGTGTTCCGGGAGATGCGCTCTGGGGCCAACGTCCTGACTTTC. This translates into CSARGRGVFREMRSGANVLTF.

This clonotype was recorded a few times. The J gene is TRBJ2-2, the V gene TRBV6-2 or TRBV6-3, with 8 bases that match TRBD1. Looked up from germline, CDR1 is MNHEY and CDR2 is SVGEGT. V gave up 3 bases and J gave up 3 bases; unmatched junction bases: 6. The CDR3 spans 16 residues. The CDR3 loop is CASSYTGTGYTGELFF. The CDR3 bases are TGTGCCAGCAGTTATACAGGGACAGGTTACACCGGGGAGCTGTTTTTT.

The CDR3 is CASSFTVGEQFF. CDR3 DNA sequence: TGTGCCAGCAGTTTCACCGTTGGTGAGCAGTTCTTC. V is TRBV28 and J is TRBJ2-1, with D unclear. Germline V gives CDR1 MDHEN, CDR2 SYDVKM. V lost 3 bases and J 9 bases, leaving 9 bases between the germline ends. This CDR3 spans 12 amino acids.

This clonotype was counted between two and nine times. The gene calls are TRBV5-1 and TRBJ2-7; D is possibly TRBD1 (6 bases). The CDR3 extends over 15 amino acids. Per the germline V gene, CDR1 is SGHRS and CDR2 is YFSETQ. V lost 2 bases, J lost 3 bases, and 15 bases lay in between. In nucleotides, the CDR3 is TGCGCCAGCAGCTTAGGACAGTATCCAGTCTACGAGCAGTACTTC. It specifies CASSLGQYPVYEQYF.

The V and J genes are TRBV6-5 and TRBJ1-1; D gene unclear. Germline CDR1 is MNHEY and CDR2 is SVGAGI. The CDR3 is 14 residues long. Deletions cut 0 bases from V and 5 bases from J, with 10 bases between. CDR3 sequence: CASSYSTVVTEAFF. The CDR3 DNA sequence: TGTGCCAGCAGTTACTCGACCGTGGTAACTGAAGCTTTCTTT.

A few counts support this clonotype. The chain uses TRBV9 and TRBJ2-1, with D perhaps matching TRBD1 (7 bases). Germline CDR1 is SGDLS and CDR2 is YYNGEE. V shed 4 bases and J shed 15 bases, with 20 bases lying between them. The length of the CDR3 is 13 residues. In DNA, the CDR3 is TGTGCCAGCAGCCAGACCCAACAGGGGAGGCGGTTCTTC. Amino acid sequence: CASSQTQQGRRFF.

The chain recombines TRBV6-2 or TRBV6-3 with TRBJ2-4; D is perhaps TRBD2 (5 bases). The ends were cut back, 2 bases at V and 0 bases at J, with 17 bases in the middle. Germline V gene sequence: CDR1 MNHEY, CDR2 SVGEGT. This CDR3 contains 18 residues. The CDR3 coding sequence is TGTGCCAGCAGTTACGCGAAGCGGAGCTTACTAGCCAAAAACATTCAGTACTTC. Residues: CASSYAKRSLLAKNIQYF.

This chain connects TRBV4-3 to TRBJ2-1; 9 bases fit TRBD1. There are 17 residues in the CDR3. Germline CDR1 is LGHNA and CDR2 is YSLEER. After removal of 0 bases from V and 7 bases from J, the junction contained 10 bases not matched to a gene. As DNA, the CDR3 is TGCGCCAGCAGCCAAGAAGTGCAGGACAGGGGTTGTAATGAGCAGTTCTTC. Translation: CASSQEVQDRGCNEQFF.

The CDR3: CASSPLGGFNQPQHF. CDR3 nucleotide sequence: TGTGCCAGCAGCCCCCTTGGGGGGTTCAATCAGCCCCAGCATTTT. This rearrangement joins TRBV12-3 or TRBV12-4 to TRBJ1-5; tentative D call: TRBD1 (5 bases). The CDR3 contains 15 residues. Trimming pared 6 bases from V and 3 bases from J, leaving 15 bases between.